The 17 T cell receptor beta chains reported below all come from one sample, sequenced in a study of blood T cell repertoires in COVID-19. Only in-frame clones appear in the TCRdb table, and some are missing; sequencing was by immunoSEQ multiplex PCR. The table includes 130,000 or so clones, around 80% detected once. The sequencing input was peripheral blood. All receptors come from a woman aged 60-70 years with acute or convalescent COVID-19.

This chain uses TRBV6-5 with TRBJ1-4, with a possible D match to TRBD1 (5 bases). The CDR3 spans 14 residues. Trimming pared 6 bases from V and 7 bases from J, leaving 15 bases between. Germline CDR1 and CDR2: MNHEY and SVGAGI. The CDR3 DNA reads TGTGCCAGCAGGGCCGGGGGAAGGGGTGAAAAACTGTTTTTT. Translation gives CASRAGGRGEKLFF.

The chain carries TRBV4-1 and TRBJ1-1, with unresolved D. The CDR3 totals 14 residues. Trimming removed 4 bases at V and 2 bases at J, with 11 bases between. The germline gives CDR1 MGHRA, CDR2 YSYEKL. For the CDR3, the DNA is TGCGCCAGCAGCCCAGTAACAGTTAACACTGAAGCTTTCTTT. Translation: CASSPVTVNTEAFF.

The rearrangement uses TRBV12-3 or TRBV12-4 and TRBJ1-1, with 8 bases identical to TRBD1. The CDR3 is made up of 13 amino acids. V gave up 6 bases and J gave up 4 bases; unmatched junction bases: 4. The CDR3, as DNA: TGTGCCAGCAGGGACAGGGAGAGCACTGAAGCTTTCTTT. Translated: CASRDRESTEAFF.

This rearrangement joins TRBV30 to TRBJ1-4, with 7 bases matching TRBD1. Unmatched junction bases numbered 3, after V lost 8 bases and J lost 3 bases. Per the germline V gene, CDR1 is GTSNPN and CDR2 is SVGIG (reference sequence). CDR3 length equals 12 residues. The CDR3 DNA reads as TGTGCCCTGACAGGGCCTAATGAAAAACTGTTTTTT. Residues: CALTGPNEKLFF.

This sequence joins TRBV12-2 and TRBJ1-1. TRBV12-2 is marked as a pseudogene. CDR3 length: 18 amino acids. In DNA, the CDR3 is TGTGCAAGTCGCTTAGTCGTGGAAGGACGGGATCGCTGGACTGAAGCTTTCTTT. This sequence encodes CASRLVVEGRDRWTEAFF.

V is TRBV3-1 (or the pseudogene TRBV3-2) and J is TRBJ1-2; D is undetermined. This CDR3 is 14 amino acids long. The V and J ends lost 5 bases and 7 bases respectively, with 17 bases between them. Germline loops: CDR1 LGHDT, CDR2 YNNKEL (reference sequence). The CDR3: CASSASAGLGGYTF. The DNA for the CDR3 is TGTGCCAGCAGCGCAAGCGCCGGCCTGGGTGGCTACACCTTC.

The chain links TRBV7-2 to TRBJ1-2; 8 bases fit TRBD1. After removal of 0 bases from V and 12 bases from J, the junction contained 12 bases not matched to a gene. There are 15 residues in the CDR3. Per the germline V gene, CDR1 is SGHTA and CDR2 is FQGNSA. CDR3 protein: CASSLAGLNGQGNTF. CDR3 nucleotides: TGTGCCAGCAGCTTAGCGGGTTTAAATGGACAGGGAAACACCTTC.

The chain recombines TRBV6-1 with TRBJ1-2; 10 bases match TRBD1. Germline V lookup: CDR1 MNHNS, CDR2 SASEGT. Unmatched junction bases numbered 8, after V lost 3 bases and J lost 4 bases. This CDR3 has 16 amino acids. This chain's CDR3 is CASSDDRGPGIYGYTF. DNA of the CDR3: TGTGCCAGCAGTGACGACAGGGGGCCGGGGATCTATGGCTACACCTTC.

The chain links TRBV15 to TRBJ2-7; D uncertain. The germline V gene has CDR1 LNHNV and CDR2 YYDKDF (reference sequence). The V end lost 0 bases, the J end lost 1 base, and 10 bases lay between the germline ends. This CDR3 has 15 residues. The CDR3: CATSRDRTPSYEQYF. The DNA of the CDR3 is TGTGCCACCAGCAGAGATCGAACACCATCCTACGAGCAGTACTTC.

The chain combines TRBV25-1 with TRBJ1-3; D gene uncertain. This CDR3 contains 15 residues. Trimming left V 6 bases short and J 3 bases short, with 15 bases between. The germline gives CDR1 MGHDK, CDR2 SYGVNS. The CDR3 here is CASRPPSGDGNTIYF. The CDR3 DNA reads as TGTGCCAGCAGACCCCCCTCGGGTGATGGAAACACCATATATTTT.

This clone came up once. This sequence joins TRBV7-2 and TRBJ2-1; no firm D call. This CDR3 is 14 amino acids long. Germline CDR1 is SGHTA and CDR2 is FQGNSA. V was trimmed by 5 bases and J by 5 bases, leaving 13 bases between them. The CDR3 region is CASSKRQIHNEQFF. The DNA of the CDR3 is TGTGCCAGCAGCAAACGCCAGATTCACAATGAGCAGTTCTTC.

The chain is built from TRBV7-6 and TRBJ1-1; TRBD1 is a possible D gene (6 bases). Germline loops: CDR1 SGHVS, CDR2 FNYEAQ. V lost 5 bases, J lost 2 bases, and 15 bases lay in between. The CDR3 has 15 amino acids. The CDR3 loop reads CASSRRTAGNTEAFF. CDR3 bases: TGTGCCAGCAGCAGGCGGACAGCGGGAAACACTGAAGCTTTCTTT.

The chain has TRBV12-3 or TRBV12-4 and TRBJ2-7; weak D call: TRBD2 (6 bases). This CDR3 region has 13 residues. Deletions cut 1 base from V and 4 bases from J, with 8 bases between. In DNA form, the CDR3 reads TGTGCCAGCAGTTTAGGGGGGAGGTACGAGCAGTACTTC. It specifies CASSLGGRYEQYF.

This CDR3 is CASSSGQGHNEKLFF. The CDR3 DNA is TGCGCCAGCAGTTCGGGACAGGGGCATAATGAAAAACTGTTTTTT. The chain carries TRBV5-1 and TRBJ1-4; 10 positions agree with TRBD1. Germline CDR1 is SGHRS and CDR2 is YFSETQ. The CDR3 is 15 residues long. V trimming: 5 bases; J trimming: 4 bases; junction bases outside the gene matches: 5.

This clone was recorded once. The chain employs TRBV30 and TRBJ1-3; D might be TRBD1 (6 bases). The CDR3 spans 14 residues. Trimming removed 2 bases from V and 1 base from J, with 9 bases in between. Germline-derived CDR1 and CDR2 are GTSNPN and SVGIG (reference sequence). The chain's CDR3 is CAWSPGVSGNTIYF. Here the CDR3 DNA reads TGTGCCTGGAGTCCAGGGGTATCTGGAAACACCATATATTTT.

Written as DNA, the CDR3 is TGTGCCAGCAGCTCTCTCGGGGGATCTGGGGCCAACGTCCTGACTTTC. Translating gives CASSSLGGSGANVLTF. The chain links TRBV7-3 to TRBJ2-6; the D gene is possibly TRBD2 (6 bases). The length of the CDR3 is 16 residues. Germline-derived CDR1 and CDR2 are SGHTA and FQGTGA. Trimming left V 4 bases short and J 1 base short, with 11 bases between.

This clone was counted once. This chain uses TRBV3-1 (or the pseudogene TRBV3-2) with TRBJ1-1; 8 bases map to TRBD1. CDR1 and CDR2 from the germline V gene are LGHDT and YNNKEL (reference sequence). Trimming removed 7 bases from V and 2 bases from J; junction bases left unmatched: 9. CDR3 length equals 15 residues. DNA for the CDR3: TGTGCCAGCACCACCGGGACAGGAGCAAACACTGAAGCTTTCTTT. Translating it yields CASTTGTGANTEAFF.